The 27 T cell receptor beta chains reported below all come from one sample, sequenced in a study of blood T cell repertoires in COVID-19. Assay: immunoSEQ multiplex PCR; the TCRdb copy retains only in-frame clones and omits some. Here the sample spans 100,000 to 150,000 clones, about 70% being singletons. What was sequenced was peripheral blood. The receptors come from a man in his 60s with acute or convalescent COVID-19.

V gene TRBV19 combines with J gene TRBJ2-1, with 7 positions matching TRBD2. This CDR3 is built from 17 residues. Germline V gene sequence: CDR1 LNHDA, CDR2 SQIVND (reference sequence). The ends lost 6 bases at V and 5 bases at J; junction bases unmatched: 16. The CDR3 sequence is CASSPGWTREADNEQFF. CDR3 DNA: TGTGCCAGTAGCCCAGGGTGGACTAGAGAGGCGGACAATGAGCAGTTCTTC.

CDR3: CASSLEGGSNQPQHF. In DNA, the CDR3 is TGCGCCAGCAGCTTGGAAGGGGGCAGCAATCAGCCCCAGCATTTT. The chain carries TRBV5-1 and TRBJ1-5, with 7 bases identical to TRBD1. CDR3 length: 15 amino acids. The germline gives CDR1 SGHRS, CDR2 YFSETQ. With V trimmed by 0 bases and J by 1 base, 1 base remained unmatched.

The rearrangement links TRBV27 to TRBJ1-5; D call uncertain. The germline V gene encodes CDR1 MNHEY and CDR2 SMNVEV (reference sequence). The CDR3 extends over 13 amino acids. Trimming stripped 0 bases from V and 9 bases from J, with 9 bases between. The CDR3 DNA follows: TGTGCCAGCAGTTTATCGTACGGGTCGCCCCAGCATTTT. Amino acid sequence: CASSLSYGSPQHF.

The genes are TRBV19 and TRBJ2-3, with 7 positions matching TRBD2. The length of the CDR3 is 15 residues. CDR1 is LNHDA, CDR2 SQIVND, per germline (reference sequence). After removal of 9 bases from V and 6 bases from J, the junction contained 15 bases not matched to a gene. This chain's CDR3 is CASKPRGSGGDTQYF. The CDR3 region has the DNA TGTGCCAGCAAGCCCCGCGGGAGCGGAGGGGATACGCAGTATTTT.

The genes are TRBV19 and TRBJ1-1; D remains ambiguous. The V and J ends lost 6 bases and 1 base respectively, with 9 bases between them. The CDR3 contains 13 residues. CDR1 and CDR2 (germline): LNHDA, SQIVND (reference sequence). CDR3 DNA sequence: TGTGCCAGTAGGTGGTACAGGAACACTGAAGCTTTCTTT. It codes for CASRWYRNTEAFF. The full variable domain, completed using reference TRBV19 and TRBJ1-1, is DGGITQSPKYLFRKEGQNVTLSCEQNLNHDAMYWYRQDPGQGLRLIYYSQIVNDFQKGDIAEGYSVSREKKESFPLTVTSAQKNPTAFYLCASRWYRNTEAFFGQGTRLTVV.

The V gene is TRBV13, the J gene TRBJ2-2, with TRBD2 identical over 12 bases. Germline CDR1 reads PRHDT; CDR2 reads FYEKMQ (reference sequence). V trimming: 5 bases; J trimming: 6 bases; junction bases outside the gene matches: 7. This CDR3 contains 16 residues. CDR3 loop: CASSHLLAGGSGELFF. In DNA, the CDR3 is TGTGCCAGCAGCCACTTACTAGCGGGGGGTTCCGGGGAGCTGTTTTTT.

The gene calls are TRBV14 and TRBJ1-2; a possible D gene is TRBD1 (6 bases). The CDR3 is made up of 19 amino acids. V lost 5 bases and J lost 5, with 30 bases in between. CDR1 and CDR2 from the germline V gene are SGHDN and FVKESK. The CDR3 DNA reads as TGTGCCAGCAGCTCAAACCCCGGGAAAATACTACTGAGGGGGTATGGCTACACCTTC. It is translated as CASSSNPGKILLRGYGYTF.

This chain joins TRBV11-2 and TRBJ2-1; 7 bases align to TRBD2. The CDR3 runs to 13 residues. V was pared by 7 bases and J by 10 bases, with 10 bases of the junction left unmatched. Germline-derived CDR1 and CDR2 are SGHAT and FQNNGV. CDR3 amino acids: CASTAGVGVEQFF. DNA for the CDR3: TGTGCCAGCACCGCGGGGGTGGGGGTAGAGCAGTTCTTC.

The V call is TRBV15, the J call TRBJ1-2; D remains unclear. The CDR3 runs to 11 residues. Germline values: CDR1 LNHNV, CDR2 YYDKDF (reference sequence). Trimming pared 2 bases from V and 10 bases from J, leaving 8 bases between. The CDR3 protein is CATSRSRDYTF. Written as DNA, the CDR3 is TGTGCCACCAGCAGATCCCGGGACTACACCTTC.

This clone was seen a handful of times. The genes are TRBV11-3 and TRBJ1-1, with D possibly TRBD1 on 6 matching bases. Germline CDR1 and CDR2: SGHNT and YENEEA. The V end was cut by 5 bases, the J end by 1 base, with 14 bases between. The CDR3 contains 15 residues. For the CDR3, the DNA is TGTGCCAGCAGCACAACAGGGCAAGGGAACACTGAAGCTTTCTTT. It is translated as CASSTTGQGNTEAFF. The full variable domain, completed using reference TRBV11-3 and TRBJ1-1, is EAGVVQSPRYKIIEKKQPVAFWCNPISGHNTLYWYLQNLGQGPELLIRYENEEAVDDSQLPKDRFSAERLKGVDSTLKIQPAELGDSAVYLCASSTTGQGNTEAFFGQGTRLTVV.

This rearrangement joins TRBV5-6 to TRBJ1-5; 7 bases line up with TRBD1. The V segment lost 4 bases and the J segment 4 bases; nucleotides outside the gene matches: 14. The CDR3 sequence is 17 residues long. CDR1 and CDR2 (germline): SGHDT, YYEEEE. The CDR3 DNA follows: TGTGCCAGCAGCCCGTGGGGATGGCAGGGGGGAAATCAGCCCCAGCATTTT. Translated, it gives CASSPWGWQGGNQPQHF.

This clone has just one count. CDR3 amino acids: CASSPRPTRVDEQYF. The CDR3 nucleotides are TGTGCCAGCAGCCCCCGCCCCACTAGGGTCGACGAGCAGTACTTC. The V gene is TRBV7-8, the J gene TRBJ2-7, with D maybe TRBD2 (5 bases). Germline assignment: CDR1 SGHVS and CDR2 FQNEAQ. V gave up 5 bases and J gave up 5 bases, with 19 bases separating them. The CDR3 contains 15 residues.

The J gene is TRBJ2-2, the V gene TRBV7-3; D is uncertain. V was cut by 6 bases and J by 7 bases, with 12 bases left in between. CDR3 length: 13 residues. Looked up from germline, CDR1 is SGHTA and CDR2 is FQGTGA. CDR3 nucleotides: TGTGCCAGCAGTCCGTACTCCTTCGGGGAGCTGTTTTTT. Translating gives CASSPYSFGELFF.

The chain has TRBV25-1 and TRBJ1-2; a possible D gene is TRBD1 (6 bases). From germline, CDR1 is MGHDK and CDR2 SYGVNS. The CDR3 loop spans 13 amino acids. Trimming took 3 bases from V and 8 from J, leaving 13 bases between them. CDR3 sequence reads: CASSETGLRGYTF. Here the CDR3 DNA reads TGTGCCAGCAGTGAGACAGGTCTTAGGGGCTACACCTTC.

The V gene is TRBV11-2, the J gene TRBJ1-4; D might be TRBD1 (6 bases). The V end lost 0 bases, the J end lost 8 bases, and 10 bases lay between the germline ends. The germline V gene encodes CDR1 SGHAT and CDR2 FQNNGV. The CDR3 length is 14 residues. This chain's CDR3 is CASSLDRGGEKLFF. The DNA of the CDR3 is TGTGCCAGCAGCTTAGATAGGGGGGGAGAAAAACTGTTTTTT.

V usage is TRBV6-5 and J usage is TRBJ2-1; 7 positions match TRBD1. The CDR3 is 13 amino acids. J was trimmed by 8 bases and V by 7 bases; bases with no gene match: 8. Germline CDR1 MNHEY, CDR2 SVGAGI. The CDR3 sequence is CASTGDSNHEQFF. The CDR3 DNA follows: TGTGCCAGCACTGGGGACAGTAATCATGAGCAGTTCTTC.

J is TRBJ1-1 and V is TRBV7-9, with D perhaps TRBD1 (6 bases). The CDR3 loop spans 12 amino acids. CDR1 and CDR2 from the germline V gene are SEHNR and FQNEAQ (reference sequence). Trimming removed 5 bases from V and 7 bases from J, with 11 bases in between. The CDR3 loop reads CASSQGGVEAFF. CDR3 in DNA: TGTGCCAGCAGCCAAGGGGGTGTTGAAGCTTTCTTT.

The rearrangement joins TRBV27 to TRBJ2-1; possibly TRBD2 for D (5 bases). The germline V gene encodes CDR1 MNHEY and CDR2 SMNVEV (reference sequence). CDR3 length: 14 amino acids. The V end was cut by 2 bases, the J end by 2 bases, with 7 bases between. CDR3 loop: CASSLATTYNEQFF. The CDR3 DNA sequence: TGTGCCAGCAGTTTAGCGACTACCTACAATGAGCAGTTCTTC.

V usage is TRBV18 and J usage is TRBJ2-3, with a tentative D call TRBD2 (7 bases). Trimming took off 1 base at V and 4 bases at J, with 12 bases between the two ends. This CDR3 has 15 residues. The germline CDR1 and CDR2 sequences are KGHSH and LQKENI. The CDR3 spells CASSPQGGGPDTQYF. Written as DNA, the CDR3 is TGTGCCAGCTCACCACAGGGGGGAGGGCCAGATACGCAGTATTTT.

J is TRBJ1-5 and V is TRBV6-2 or TRBV6-3; no clear D gene. The CDR3 is made up of 15 amino acids. Per the germline V gene, CDR1 is MNHEY and CDR2 is SVGEGT. Trimming took 4 bases from V and 5 from J, leaving 15 bases between them. This CDR3 reads CASSSVTLNDQPQHF. CDR3 sequence (DNA): TGTGCCAGCAGTTCGGTAACTTTGAACGATCAGCCCCAGCATTTT.

V usage is TRBV18 and J usage is TRBJ2-3; 9 nucleotides align to TRBD1. CDR3 length: 16 amino acids. Germline-derived CDR1 and CDR2 are KGHSH and LQKENI. The V and J ends lost 0 bases and 4 bases, in that order; junction bases with no gene match: 5. The DNA of the CDR3 is TGTGCCAGCTCACCACCTAACAGGGGGCCGGCAGATACGCAGTATTTT. Protein: CASSPPNRGPADTQYF.

This clone was observed a handful of times. The rearrangement uses TRBV27 and TRBJ2-3; 9 nucleotides align to TRBD1. This CDR3 spans 16 amino acids. Trimming removed 5 bases from V and 9 bases from J; junction bases left unmatched: 15. Germline V gene lookup returns CDR1 MNHEY and CDR2 SMNVEV (reference sequence). The CDR3, as DNA: TGTGCCAGCAGTCCAGCCGGGACAGGGAAGGGTCTAACGCAGTATTTT. Translating gives CASSPAGTGKGLTQYF.

The chain couples TRBV5-1 to TRBJ2-3; possible D gene TRBD2, 5 bases. The CDR3 has 14 amino acids. The germline V gene encodes CDR1 SGHRS and CDR2 YFSETQ. V shed 0 bases and J shed 2 bases, with 7 bases lying between them. This chain's CDR3 is CASSLAGNTDTQYF. In nucleotides, the CDR3 is TGCGCCAGCAGCTTGGCCGGGAACACAGATACGCAGTATTTT. Supplemented by reference TRBV5-1 and TRBJ2-3, the full variable domain reads KAGVTQTPRYLIKTRGQQVTLSCSPISGHRSVSWYQQTPGQGLQFLFEYFSETQRNKGNFPGRFSGRQFSNSRSEMNVSTLELGDSALYLCASSLAGNTDTQYFGPGTRLTVL.

V usage is TRBV5-1 and J usage is TRBJ2-1; TRBD1 matches at 9 bases. V lost 4 bases to trimming and J lost 7 bases; unmatched junction nucleotides: 6. Germline CDR1 SGHRS, CDR2 YFSETQ. This CDR3 has 14 amino acids. This chain's CDR3 is CASSPGQGLNEQFF. CDR3 sequence (DNA): TGCGCCAGCAGCCCGGGACAGGGTTTGAATGAGCAGTTCTTC.

The chain recombines TRBV28 with TRBJ1-1, with TRBD1 as a possible D gene (5 bases). This CDR3 is built from 12 residues. V lost 8 bases, J lost 6 bases, and 13 bases lay in between. Per the germline V gene, CDR1 is MDHEN and CDR2 is SYDVKM. CDR3 loop: CASRSTESEAFF. The CDR3 region has the DNA TGTGCCAGCCGATCGACAGAATCTGAAGCTTTCTTT.

The V and J genes are TRBV4-2 and TRBJ1-4, with 11 nucleotides matching TRBD1. V was clipped by 1 base and J by 7 bases; unmatched bases: 2. Germline values: CDR1 LGHNA, CDR2 YNFKEQ. The CDR3 covers 15 residues. The CDR3 is CASSQGGQGGEKLFF. The CDR3 region has the DNA TGTGCCAGCAGCCAAGGGGGACAGGGGGGTGAAAAACTGTTTTTT.

The gene calls are TRBV13 and TRBJ1-1; no reliable D call. Germline CDR1 reads PRHDT; CDR2 reads FYEKMQ (reference sequence). The CDR3 consists of 15 residues. The V end lost 3 bases, the J end lost 1 base, and 12 bases lay between the germline ends. Here the CDR3 reads CASSFRSVGNTEAFF. Written as DNA, the CDR3 is TGTGCCAGCAGCTTCCGGTCGGTCGGGAACACTGAAGCTTTCTTT.